The 12 T cell receptor beta chains in this list originate from one sample, sequenced in a study of blood T cell repertoires in COVID-19. Clones were read by immunoSEQ multiplex PCR, and TCRdb kept only the in-frame ones, dropping some. The data contain about 140,000 clones, 88% of them singletons. The source material was peripheral blood. All receptors derive from a man aged 60 to 75 with active or convalescent COVID-19.

This sequence joins TRBV6-1 and TRBJ1-5; the match to TRBD1 covers 8 bases. The CDR3 runs 16 residues. V trimming: 4 bases; J trimming: 0 bases; junction bases outside the gene matches: 5. The germline CDR1 and CDR2 sequences are MNHNS and SASEGT. The CDR3 sequence is CASSATGVFSNQPQHF. The CDR3, as DNA: TGTGCCAGCAGTGCGACAGGGGTCTTTAGCAATCAGCCCCAGCATTTT.

The chain uses TRBV7-9 and TRBJ2-7; no definite D call. CDR3 size: 12 residues. Per the germline V gene, CDR1 is SEHNR and CDR2 is FQNEAQ (reference sequence). Between the trimmed V and J ends, which lost 2 bases and 4 bases, there was a span of 6 bases. CDR3 region: CASSLNSYEQYF. The CDR3, as DNA: TGTGCCAGCAGCTTAAACTCATACGAGCAGTACTTC. The full variable domain, with the rest looked up from reference TRBV7-9 and TRBJ2-7, is DTGVSQNPRHKITKRGQNVTFRCDPISEHNRLYWYRQTLGQGPEFLTYFQNEAQLEKSRLLSDRFSAERPKGSFSTLEIQRTEQGDSAMYLCASSLNSYEQYFGPGTRLTVT.

This chain links TRBV18 with TRBJ2-1; 8 bases agree with TRBD2. V lost 2 bases and J lost 13; bases outside the gene matches: 4. Germline V gene sequence: CDR1 KGHSH, CDR2 LQKENI. The CDR3 has 12 residues. The CDR3 loop reads CASSPASGPQFF. CDR3 DNA: TGTGCCAGCTCACCAGCTAGCGGGCCCCAGTTCTTC.

This sequence joins TRBV11-2 and TRBJ2-7; 13 nucleotides match TRBD2. This CDR3 has 16 amino acids. CDR1 SGHAT and CDR2 FQNNGV come from the germline V gene. Trimming took 5 bases from V and 6 from J; bases not matched to a gene: 10. CDR3 sequence reads: CASSQSGLAGYLEQYF. The CDR3 DNA reads as TGTGCCAGCAGCCAATCGGGACTAGCGGGATACCTCGAGCAGTACTTC.

The J gene is TRBJ2-6, the V gene TRBV7-8; tentative D call: TRBD1 (6 bases). Trimming stripped 1 base from V and 3 bases from J, with 10 bases between. CDR1 and CDR2 (germline): SGHVS, FQNEAQ. The CDR3 runs 16 residues. In DNA form, the CDR3 reads TGTGCCAGCAGCTTAGTGGGGGCTGGTGGGGCCAACGTCCTGACTTTC. This gives the protein CASSLVGAGGANVLTF.

This clone appeared a few times. The rearrangement links TRBV28 to TRBJ2-5; 7 nucleotides agree with TRBD2. The CDR3 runs 15 residues. CDR1 is MDHEN and CDR2 is SYDVKM in the germline V gene. V dropped 4 bases and J dropped 5; count of bases not matched to a gene: 10. CDR3 DNA sequence: TGTGCCAGCAGTTCTGCTAGCGGAGGCAGGGAGACCCAGTACTTC. Residues: CASSSASGGRETQYF.

This chain joins TRBV7-9 and TRBJ2-1; TRBD1 might be the D (5 bases). The CDR3 contains 13 residues. In germline, CDR1 is SEHNR, CDR2 FQNEAQ (reference sequence). The V and J ends lost 7 bases and 7 bases respectively, with 14 bases between them. CDR3 in DNA: TGTGCCAGCACCTGGGGCAGGATGAATGAGCAGTTCTTC. It specifies CASTWGRMNEQFF.

The rearrangement joins TRBV6-7 to TRBJ1-5; the D is unclear. TRBV6-7 carries the ORF label, with uncertain function. The CDR3 spans 14 residues. Trimming took 0 bases from V and 7 from J, leaving 10 bases between them. In DNA form, the CDR3 reads TGTGCCAGCAGTTACTCAGGTACGGGGCAGCCCCAGCATTTT. Its protein is CASSYSGTGQPQHF.

The V and J genes are TRBV5-1 and TRBJ2-1, with TRBD1 as a possible D gene (5 bases). Germline CDR1 reads SGHRS; CDR2 reads YFSETQ. Trimming cost V 1 base and J 8 bases, with 10 bases left between them. This CDR3 is built from 13 residues. In nucleotides, the CDR3 is TGCGCCAGCAGCTTGACAGGACGGGATGAGCAGTTCTTC. Protein: CASSLTGRDEQFF.

The chain couples TRBV10-3 to TRBJ2-1, with D perhaps matching TRBD2 (5 bases). Trimming cost V 7 bases and J 4 bases, with 14 bases left between them. The CDR3 contains 14 residues. Germline CDR1 reads ENHRY; CDR2 reads SYGVKD. The CDR3 DNA is TGTGCCATCAAATTGGGAGAAGAGTACAATGAGCAGTTCTTC. Translation: CAIKLGEEYNEQFF.

The chain has TRBV15 and TRBJ2-1; 8 bases match TRBD1. Per germline, CDR1 LNHNV and CDR2 YYDKDF (reference sequence). The CDR3 covers 13 residues. The V gene end was trimmed by 5 bases and the J gene end by 6 bases; junction bases not matched to a gene: 3. CDR3 region: CATSLDRGNEQFF. The CDR3 nucleotides read TGTGCCACCAGCTTAGACAGGGGCAATGAGCAGTTCTTC.

The chain is built from TRBV5-4 and TRBJ1-4; no reliable D call. In germline, CDR1 is SGHNT, CDR2 YYREEE (reference sequence). This CDR3 has 15 residues. Deletions cut 0 bases from V and 2 bases from J, with 8 bases between. The CDR3 nucleotides read TGTGCCAGCAGCTTGGGTGGGAGCACTAATGAAAAACTGTTTTTT. Translating it yields CASSLGGSTNEKLFF. Drawing the rest from reference TRBV5-4 and TRBJ1-4, the complete variable domain is ETGVTQSPTHLIKTRGQQVTLRCSSQSGHNTVSWYQQALGQGPQFIFQYYREEENGRGNFPPRFSGLQFPNYSSELNVNALELDDSALYLCASSLGGSTNEKLFFGSGTQLSVL.